This T cell receptor beta chain emerged from a study of blood T cell repertoires in COVID-19. The length of the CDR3 is 13 residues. CDR1 is SEHNR and CDR2 is FQNEAQ in the germline V gene (reference sequence). V was pared by 2 bases and J by 5 bases, with 9 bases between. This table comes from immunoSEQ multiplex PCR, and its TCRdb copy is limited to in-frame clones, with some not included. The sample comprises approximately 270,000 clones, approximately 88% of which are singletons, and roughly 2.2% rests with the top ten. The chain combines TRBV7-9 with TRBJ2-5; D gene uncertain. The sequence derives from a man aged 50-60 years with acute or convalescent COVID-19. The sample taken for sequencing was peripheral blood. The CDR3: CASSLQERETQYF. CDR3 sequence (DNA): TGTGCCAGCAGCTTACAGGAACGGGAGACCCAGTACTTC.